The 6 T cell receptor beta chains in this list originate from one sample, sequenced in a study of T cells in Graves' hyperthyroidism and ophthalmopathy. It was RNA transcripts that yielded the amplified TCR beta CDR3 regions. HTBI primers were the set used in a first-round RT-PCR of the TCR CDR3. One entry per CDR3 protein, called by TCRdb with MiXCR from the multiplex PCR reads. The sample holds about 640,000 distinct CDR3 sequences, around 21% seen once. The specimen was blood. The receptors here all came from a man younger than 40 with Graves' ophthalmopathy.

This clonotype was seen more than once but under ten times. The chain is built from TRBV20-1 and TRBJ1-5; D perhaps matches TRBD1 (5 bases). Per germline, CDR1 DFQATT and CDR2 SNEGSKA (reference sequence). CDR3 size: 14 residues. The V end was cut by 6 bases, the J end by 3 bases, with 15 bases between. For the CDR3, the DNA is TGCAGTGCGGTGACGGGTGGACACAATCAGCCCCAGCATTTT. Its translation is CSAVTGGHNQPQHF.

V is TRBV27 and J is TRBJ2-7; TRBD2 aligns across 13 bases. The germline gives CDR1 MNHEY, CDR2 SMNVEV (reference sequence). V lost 4 bases, J lost 7 bases, and 7 bases stayed unmatched. The CDR3 consists of 15 residues. The CDR3 reads CASSSLAGGPREQYF. In nucleotides, the CDR3 is TGTGCCAGCAGTTCACTAGCGGGAGGGCCCCGGGAGCAGTACTTC.

This clonotype was picked up many times. The CDR3 nucleotides read TGTGCCACCAGTGACCGGGGGACTAGCGGGAGAGATGAGCAGTTCTTC. Amino acid sequence: CATSDRGTSGRDEQFF. The chain recombines TRBV24-1 with TRBJ2-1; 14 nucleotides line up with TRBD2. Trimming took 4 bases from V and 8 from J; bases not matched to a gene: 6. Germline V gene sequence: CDR1 KGHDR, CDR2 SFDVKD. The CDR3 consists of 16 residues.

This clonotype turned up a few times. This rearrangement joins TRBV7-8 to TRBJ1-4; maybe TRBD1 (5 bases). Germline CDR1 SGHVS, CDR2 FQNEAQ. CDR3 length equals 15 residues. Trimming stripped 7 bases from V and 0 bases from J, with 12 bases between. The CDR3 DNA sequence: TGTGCCAGCAACCTAGGGGCAACAACTAATGAAAAACTGTTTTTT. Protein product: CASNLGATTNEKLFF.

There are a few counts of this clonotype. The chain has TRBV7-2 and TRBJ1-1, with 8 bases aligning to TRBD1. This CDR3 contains 15 residues. The V gene's germline CDR1 is SGHTA and CDR2 FQGNSA. V was clipped by 5 bases and J by 5 bases; unmatched bases: 10. CDR3 region: CASSTRQGRWTEAFF. Written as DNA, the CDR3 is TGTGCCAGCAGCACGAGACAGGGGAGATGGACTGAAGCTTTCTTT.

This clonotype was observed at least ten times. The V call is TRBV15, the J call TRBJ1-1, with a weak D call TRBD1 (5 bases). Trimming left V 1 base short and J 6 bases short, with 12 bases between. This CDR3 region has 14 residues. From germline, CDR1 is LNHNV and CDR2 YYDKDF (reference sequence). CDR3 loop: CATSRGGRGAEAFF. For the CDR3, the DNA is TGTGCCACCAGCAGAGGAGGTAGGGGCGCTGAAGCTTTCTTT.